This paragraph reports one T cell receptor (beta chain). This sample is drawn from a study of tumor-infiltrating lymphocytes in glioblastoma multiforme. Three nested ARM-PCR rounds with V-beta and C-beta primers built TCRB libraries. TCRB cDNA was made from approximately 0.5 ug total RNA. Unique molecular identifiers were not described for the libraries. TCRdb re-derived calls from the multiplex PCR reads in MiXCR, one entry per CDR3 protein. Of about 18,000 distinct CDR3 sequences listed, roughly 64% were seen once; the top ten hold 15% to 20%. V dropped 2 bases and J dropped 7; count of bases not matched to a gene: 6. Germline CDR1 is SEHNR and CDR2 is FQNEAQ (reference sequence). The CDR3 is made up of 14 amino acids.

The specimen sequenced was peripheral blood. This chain uses TRBV7-9 with TRBJ1-2; 8 bases agree with TRBD1. This TCR derives from a male donor with glioblastoma. As DNA, the CDR3 is TGTGCCAGCAGCTTATCCGACAGGGGAGGTGGCTACACCTTC. Amino acid sequence: CASSLSDRGGGYTF.